This T cell receptor (beta chain) emerged from a study of T cells in Graves' hyperthyroidism and ophthalmopathy. The study's findings and limits: Ophthalmopathy and stable hyperthyroidism were separated by a 13 V-J model.

This clonotype was counted ten times or more. As yet, its antigen is unknown. The TCR beta CDR3 regions underwent amplification using RNA transcripts as the source. TCR CDR3 underwent first-round RT-PCR with the HTBI primer set. TCRdb redid the calling of the multiplex PCR reads with MiXCR, one entry per CDR3 protein. The top ten clones hold roughly 31% of a sample with about 300,000 distinct CDR3 sequences, 16% of them seen once. The trim removed 5 bases at V and 12 bases at J, leaving 9 bases unmatched. This CDR3 contains 15 residues. Sequencing used blood. This chain connects TRBV12-3 or TRBV12-4 to TRBJ2-1, with 14 bases aligning to TRBD2. The TCR was taken from a man aged 25 to 45 with Graves' hyperthyroidism. The CDR3 loop reads CASSPRPGTSGRQFF. CDR3 DNA sequence: TGTGCCAGCAGTCCACGTCCCGGGACTAGCGGGAGGCAGTTCTTC.